The clone carrying this T cell receptor (beta chain) has only a few counts. In the original analysis: Estimation of nucleated cell counts relied on the amplification of reference gene primers. Data came from immunoSEQ multiplex PCR; TCRdb stores just in-frame clones and leaves some out. V, J and clone size derive from that table, while D and trimming were established from the DNA sequence. Among approximately 240,000 clones listed, 87% were seen once. CDR1 is KGHSH and CDR2 is LQKENI in the germline V gene. The V gene lost 1 base and the J gene lost 4 bases, with 7 bases spanning the gap. CDR3 length: 13 amino acids. The sample originates from a study of blood T cell repertoires in COVID-19.

The sequencing sample was made of peripheral blood. This receptor was taken from a woman between 18 and 30 years old who had recovered from COVID-19. The rearrangement uses TRBV18 and TRBJ2-5; D might be TRBD1 (6 bases). The CDR3 DNA reads TGTGCCAGCTCACCACAGGGGGTAGAGACCCAGTACTTC. Translated: CASSPQGVETQYF.